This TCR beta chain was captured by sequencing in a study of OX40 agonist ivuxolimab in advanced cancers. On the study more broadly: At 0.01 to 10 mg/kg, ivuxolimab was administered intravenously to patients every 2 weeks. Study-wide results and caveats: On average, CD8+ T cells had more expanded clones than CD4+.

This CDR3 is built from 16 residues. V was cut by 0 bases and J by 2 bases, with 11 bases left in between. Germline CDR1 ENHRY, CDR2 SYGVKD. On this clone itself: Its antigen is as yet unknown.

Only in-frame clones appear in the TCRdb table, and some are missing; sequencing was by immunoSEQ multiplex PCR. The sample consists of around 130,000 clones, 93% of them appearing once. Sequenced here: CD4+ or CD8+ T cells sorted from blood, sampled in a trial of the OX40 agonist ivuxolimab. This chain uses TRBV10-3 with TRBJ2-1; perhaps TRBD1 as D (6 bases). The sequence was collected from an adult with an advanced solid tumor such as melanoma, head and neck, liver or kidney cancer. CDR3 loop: CAISESNGGTYNEQFF. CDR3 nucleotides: TGTGCCATCAGTGAGTCGAATGGGGGCACCTACAATGAGCAGTTCTTC.